This T cell receptor beta chain was profiled in a study of identical twins. General study findings and limits: Invariant MAIT and iNKT cells are populations that could partly confound zero-insertion analyses. With monozygotic twins, out-of-frame TCR alpha sharing exceeded what models estimated.

The V and J ends lost 0 bases and 5 bases respectively, with 11 bases between them. The CDR3 extends over 15 amino acids. The germline CDR1 and CDR2 sequences are LNHNV and YYDKDF (reference sequence). Each donor was a healthy Caucasian. Each CDR3 protein gets one entry after TCRdb re-called the 5' RACE reads with MiXCR. The profile covers 1.5 million to 2 million distinct CDR3 sequences, with about 31% appearing a single time and more than 0.25% taken by the ten largest. As to this clonotype: Its antigen is currently unknown.

V is TRBV15 and J is TRBJ1-5; D is unclear. Sequenced sample: cord blood. This receptor was identified in a newborn girl in good health. CDR3 amino acids: CATSRDRPLYQPQHF. The CDR3 DNA reads as TGTGCCACCAGCAGAGATCGCCCTCTTTATCAGCCCCAGCATTTT.